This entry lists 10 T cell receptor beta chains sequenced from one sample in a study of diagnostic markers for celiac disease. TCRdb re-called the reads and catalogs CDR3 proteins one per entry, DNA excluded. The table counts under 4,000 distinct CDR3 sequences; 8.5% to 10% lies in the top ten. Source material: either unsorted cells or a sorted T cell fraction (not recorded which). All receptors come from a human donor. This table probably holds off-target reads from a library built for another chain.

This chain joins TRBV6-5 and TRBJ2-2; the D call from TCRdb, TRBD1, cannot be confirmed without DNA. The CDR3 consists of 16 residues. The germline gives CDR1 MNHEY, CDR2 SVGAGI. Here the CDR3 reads CASSYSRTQGTGELFF.

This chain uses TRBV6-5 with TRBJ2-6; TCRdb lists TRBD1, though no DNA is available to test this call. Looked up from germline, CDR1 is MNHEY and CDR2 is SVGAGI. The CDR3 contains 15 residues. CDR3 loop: CATSGGVSGANVLTF.

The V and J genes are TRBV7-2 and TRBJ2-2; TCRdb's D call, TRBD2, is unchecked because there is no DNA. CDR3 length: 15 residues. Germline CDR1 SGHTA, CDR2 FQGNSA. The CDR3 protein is CASSFNSGASGELFF.

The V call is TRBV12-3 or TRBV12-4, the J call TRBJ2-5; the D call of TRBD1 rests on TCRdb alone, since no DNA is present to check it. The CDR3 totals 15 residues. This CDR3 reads CASSSWGGGGETQYF.

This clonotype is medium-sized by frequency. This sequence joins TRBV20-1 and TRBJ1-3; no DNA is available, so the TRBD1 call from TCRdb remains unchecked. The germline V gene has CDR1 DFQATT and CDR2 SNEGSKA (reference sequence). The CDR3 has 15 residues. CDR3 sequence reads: CSAIGDVVSGNTIYF.

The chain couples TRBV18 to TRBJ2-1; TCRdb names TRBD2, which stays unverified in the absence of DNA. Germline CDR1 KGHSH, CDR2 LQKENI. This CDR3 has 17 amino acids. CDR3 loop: CASSSPSGRATYNEQFF. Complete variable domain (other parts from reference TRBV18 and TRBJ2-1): NAGVMQNPRHLVRRRGQEARLRCSPMKGHSHVYWYRQLPEEGLKFMVYLQKENIIDESGMPKERFSAEFPKEGPSILRIQQVVRGDSAAYFCASSSPSGRATYNEQFFGPGTRLTVL.

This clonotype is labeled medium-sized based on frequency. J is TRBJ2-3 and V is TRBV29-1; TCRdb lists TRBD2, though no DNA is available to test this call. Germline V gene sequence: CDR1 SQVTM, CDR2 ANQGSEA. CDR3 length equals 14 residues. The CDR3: CSVSSGGSTDTQYF.

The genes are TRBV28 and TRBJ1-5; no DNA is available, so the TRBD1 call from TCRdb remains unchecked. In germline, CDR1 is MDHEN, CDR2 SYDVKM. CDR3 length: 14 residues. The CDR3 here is CASSLSGRVKPQHF.

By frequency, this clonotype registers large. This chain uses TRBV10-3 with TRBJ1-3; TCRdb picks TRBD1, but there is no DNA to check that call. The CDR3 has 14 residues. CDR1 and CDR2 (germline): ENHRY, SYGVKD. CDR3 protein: CATGQGASGNTIYF.

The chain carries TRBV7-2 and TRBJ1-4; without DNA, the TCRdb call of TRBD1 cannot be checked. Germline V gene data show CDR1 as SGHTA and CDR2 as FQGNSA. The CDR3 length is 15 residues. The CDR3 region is CASSDTGTGGEKLFF.